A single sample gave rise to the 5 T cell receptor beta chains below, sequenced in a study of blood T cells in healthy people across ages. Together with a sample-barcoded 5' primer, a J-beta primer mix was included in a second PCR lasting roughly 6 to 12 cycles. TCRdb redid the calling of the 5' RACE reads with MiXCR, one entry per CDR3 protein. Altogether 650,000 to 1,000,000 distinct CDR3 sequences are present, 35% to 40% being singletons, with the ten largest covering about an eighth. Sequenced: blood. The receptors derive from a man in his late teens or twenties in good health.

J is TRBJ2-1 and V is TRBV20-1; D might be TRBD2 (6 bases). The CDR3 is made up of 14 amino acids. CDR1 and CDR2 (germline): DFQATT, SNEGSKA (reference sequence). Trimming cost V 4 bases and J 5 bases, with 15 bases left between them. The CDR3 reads CSATRSGSNNEQFF. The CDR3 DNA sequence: TGCAGTGCTACCCGCAGCGGGTCCAACAATGAGCAGTTCTTC.

The CDR3 sequence is CASSRDRVFEQYF. The DNA for the CDR3 is TGTGCCAGCAGTCGGGACAGAGTTTTTGAGCAGTACTTC. The gene calls are TRBV2 and TRBJ2-7; 7 bases agree with TRBD1. The germline gives CDR1 SNHLY, CDR2 FYNNEI. V gave up 5 bases and J gave up 7 bases; unmatched junction bases: 8. This CDR3 is 13 amino acids long.

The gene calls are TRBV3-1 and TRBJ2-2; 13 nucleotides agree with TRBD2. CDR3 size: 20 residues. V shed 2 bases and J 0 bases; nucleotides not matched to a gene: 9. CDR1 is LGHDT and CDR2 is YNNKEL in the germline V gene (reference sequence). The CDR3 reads CASSQPTGLAGASNTGELFF. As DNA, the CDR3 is TGTGCCAGCAGCCAACCAACAGGACTAGCGGGGGCCTCGAACACCGGGGAGCTGTTTTTT.

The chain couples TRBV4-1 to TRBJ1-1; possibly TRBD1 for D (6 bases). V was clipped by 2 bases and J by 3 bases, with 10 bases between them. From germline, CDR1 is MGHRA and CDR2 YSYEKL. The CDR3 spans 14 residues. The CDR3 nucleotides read TGCGCCAGCAGCCAATCCGGGGGCTACACTGAAGCTTTCTTT. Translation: CASSQSGGYTEAFF.

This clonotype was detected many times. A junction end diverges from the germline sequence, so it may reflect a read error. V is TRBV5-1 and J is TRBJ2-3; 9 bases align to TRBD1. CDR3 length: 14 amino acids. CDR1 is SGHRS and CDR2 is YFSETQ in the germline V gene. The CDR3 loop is CASSLGQGSDTQYF. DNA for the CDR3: TGTGCCAGCAGCTTAGGACAGGGGTCAGATACGCAGTATTTT.